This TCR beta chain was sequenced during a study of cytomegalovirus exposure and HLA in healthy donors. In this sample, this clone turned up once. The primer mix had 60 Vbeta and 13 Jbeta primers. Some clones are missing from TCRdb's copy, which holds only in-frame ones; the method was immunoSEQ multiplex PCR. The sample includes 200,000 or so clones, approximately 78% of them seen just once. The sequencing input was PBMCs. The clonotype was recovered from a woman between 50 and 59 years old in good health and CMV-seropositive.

CDR3 sequence reads: CASSLTVSSYNEQFF. In DNA form, the CDR3 reads TGCGCCAGCAGTCTTACAGTTAGCTCCTACAATGAGCAGTTCTTC. This sequence joins TRBV5-1 and TRBJ2-1; no reliable D call. V was clipped by 5 bases and J by 0 bases, with 12 bases between them. The CDR3 is 15 amino acids. The germline CDR1 and CDR2 sequences are SGHRS and YFSETQ.